This section outlines one TCR beta chain sequence together with its context. Its target antigen remains unknown. Per-base qualities were not stored, and no clone one base away is much larger. The record originates from a study of T cell responses to AZD1222 COVID-19 vaccine (TCRdb year 2021). About the full investigation: AZD1222 recipients given second doses at about 4 weeks or at about 12 weeks were pooled, since spike-specific TCR depth and breadth were not found to differ between the two schedules. TCR sequencing was performed for roughly 250 trial participants, of whom 200 to 220 were given two doses of AZD1222 and about 25 were given two doses of MenACWY control vaccine. Trial participants were enrolled by age into subgroups of 18-55, 56-69 and 70-plus years, and about 150, 27 and 61 TCR-sequenced participants, respectively, were included in these subgroups. Study-level results and caveats: Participants were mostly white British, with more females than males. The authors suggested clonal diversity may have been underestimated. Because no day 14 peak-response samples were available, the repertoires could be characterized only after the peak T cell response. Vaccine-associated CD4 TCRs spanned the whole spike protein, with dominant responses in regions 160-218 and 743-854. Only five or six AZD1222 recipients were SARS-CoV-2 seropositive at baseline, limiting conclusions about previously exposed vaccinees. In the small 56-69-year group, the increase in depth fell short of significance, most likely because of low power. After two AZD1222 doses, spike-specific TCR breadth and depth were significantly higher than at day 0 and than in MenACWY recipients. Nearly half of unique spike-specific TCRs reportedly recognized epitopes outside regions mutated in the B.1.351 and B.1.1.7 variants.

The time point label, as the study defines it: baseline before first vaccination. Samples from vaccinated people were obtained from the UK trials COV001 and COV002, which included a single-blind randomized controlled phase 2/3 trial of AZD1222 (ChAdOx1 nCoV-19) in healthy adults. Trial participant PBMC samples were collected at day 0 and day 28 after the second dose for TCRbeta chain sequencing. The CDR3 regions of human TCRbeta chains were analyzed by immunosequencing. Concerning the study's data processing: Repertoire TCRs were checked for matches against a reference library of SARS-CoV-2-specific TCRs that had been generated using the MIRA antigen-specificity platform. Breadth was defined as the fraction of unique TCRs that were SARS-CoV-2-associated, and depth was defined as the fraction of total T cells that were SARS-CoV-2-associated. Using the MIRA data, each spike-specific TCR was mapped to the spike region that the TCR reacts to and placed in a CD4 or CD8 class. Log10-transformed breadth and depth values were compared by one-way ANOVA with Sidak's multiple comparisons tests. TCRdb's version of the immuneACCESS table is confined to in-frame rearrangements and falls short of the full clone set. An unresolved V gene accounts for under half of the shortfall where checked; the remainder is of unknown origin. V, J and clone size were drawn from that table, and D and trimming were deduced from the DNA. Recorded for this sample are under 200,000 clones; approximately 91% of them occurred a single time. The leading ten clones occupy 0.99% of the sample.

The sequences come from peripheral blood, collected on day 0 of AZD1222 vaccination. This TCR came from an adult in good health.

The DNA reads TGTGCCAGCAGTTACTCGGGGGGGCAAATCACTGAAGCTTTCTTT. Translated, this is CASSYSGGQITEAFF. This sequence uses TRBV6-6 and TRBJ1-1, with a weak D call of TRBD1 (6 bases match). Based on the germline V gene (reference sequence), the CDR1 and CDR2 sequences are MNHNY and SVGAGI. The CDR3 runs 15 residues from the cysteine to the phenylalanine. Only the CDR3 portion is preserved as DNA: 45 bases, with reading frame beginning at the first base. V and J are truncated by 0 bases and 4 bases respectively, leaving an intervening sequence of 12 bases.